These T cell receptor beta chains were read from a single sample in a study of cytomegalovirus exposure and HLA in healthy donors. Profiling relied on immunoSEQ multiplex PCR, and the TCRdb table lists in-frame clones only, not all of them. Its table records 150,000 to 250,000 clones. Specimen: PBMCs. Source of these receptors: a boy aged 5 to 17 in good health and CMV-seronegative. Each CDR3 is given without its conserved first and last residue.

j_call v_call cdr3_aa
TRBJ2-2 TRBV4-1 ASSGLAGGTGELF
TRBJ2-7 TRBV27 ASSFIRVGGSYEQY
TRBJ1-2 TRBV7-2 ASSLTTRREGYT
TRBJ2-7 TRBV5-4 ASSVDRYEQY
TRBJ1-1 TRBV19 ASSAGTGVTEAF
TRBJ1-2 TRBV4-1 ASSPPGQRNYGYT
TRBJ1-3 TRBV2 ASSTGPRGTIY
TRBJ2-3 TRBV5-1 ASSLTRGTDTQY
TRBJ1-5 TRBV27 ANRTGFQPQH
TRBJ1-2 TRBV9 ASSVAPYNYGYT
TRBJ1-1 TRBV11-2 ASSSVARPTEAF
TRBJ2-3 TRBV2 ASIRVQRGVTDTQY
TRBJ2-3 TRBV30 AWSGTSGDSTDTQY
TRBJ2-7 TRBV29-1 SVQGSTAPYEQY
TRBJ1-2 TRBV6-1 ASSEGEQGETSYT
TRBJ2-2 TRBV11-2 ASSGLAFGGAGELF
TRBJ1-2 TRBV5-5 ASHAAAYGYT
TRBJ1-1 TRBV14 ASSQADRATEAF
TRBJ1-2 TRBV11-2 ASSPGTGVMGHGYT
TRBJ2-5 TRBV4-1 ASSQVRVVETQY
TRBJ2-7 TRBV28 ASRRGEQY
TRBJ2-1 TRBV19 ASHATGNEQF
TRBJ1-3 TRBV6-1 ASSDPDTIY
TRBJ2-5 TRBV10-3 AIGLGETQY
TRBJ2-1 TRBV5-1 ASSLAEGEQF
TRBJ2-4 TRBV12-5 ASKGIGNIQY